Below are 27 T cell receptor beta chains sequenced from a single sample in a study of T cells in Graves' hyperthyroidism and ophthalmopathy. TCR beta CDR3 sequences were amplified from RNA transcripts. During a first-round RT-PCR of the TCR CDR3, the HTBI primer set was used. TCRdb recomputed calls from the multiplex PCR reads with MiXCR, one row per CDR3 protein. The sample contains around 210,000 distinct CDR3 sequences, roughly a sixth of which appear only once. Sequences were obtained from blood. These receptors all come from a woman between 45 and 65 years old with Graves' hyperthyroidism.

This clonotype was seen many times. The rearrangement links TRBV6-1 to TRBJ1-1; D is ambiguous. The V end was cut by 2 bases, the J end by 11 bases, with 15 bases between. From germline, CDR1 is MNHNS and CDR2 SASEGT. This CDR3 spans 13 amino acids. CDR3 bases: TGTGCCAGCAGTGAAAGAAGTAAACCGGGTGCTTTCTTT. Its protein product is CASSERSKPGAFF.

The chain joins TRBV12-3 or TRBV12-4 to TRBJ2-1; D possibly corresponds to TRBD1 (5 bases). Deletions cut 3 bases from V and 7 bases from J, with 10 bases between. The CDR3 consists of 13 residues. The CDR3 reads CASSLNRWNEQFF. DNA for the CDR3: TGTGCCAGCAGTTTGAACAGGTGGAATGAGCAGTTCTTC.

This rearrangement joins TRBV30 to TRBJ2-1; 16 bases are shared with TRBD2. V shed 2 bases, J shed 0 bases, and the junction held 7 bases outside the gene matches. CDR1 and CDR2 from the germline V gene are GTSNPN and SVGIG (reference sequence). This CDR3 region has 19 residues. CDR3 sequence: CAWSPRGLAGGSSYNEQFF. The CDR3 DNA is TGTGCCTGGAGTCCCCGGGGACTAGCGGGAGGGAGCTCCTACAATGAGCAGTTCTTC.

At least ten counts were recorded for this clonotype. The chain employs TRBV20-1 and TRBJ2-5, with TRBD2 as a possible D gene (6 bases). This CDR3 region has 14 residues. The germline V and J ends were trimmed by 1 base and 0 bases, with 9 bases remaining between them. From germline, CDR1 is DFQATT and CDR2 SNEGSKA (reference sequence). The CDR3 DNA follows: TGCAGTGCTAGAGTAGCGGAGTACCAAGAGACCCAGTACTTC. Encoded protein: CSARVAEYQETQYF.

This clonotype was seen at least ten times. The rearrangement joins TRBV28 to TRBJ2-2, with TRBD1 matching over 8 bases. Germline loops: CDR1 MDHEN, CDR2 SYDVKM. CDR3 length equals 14 residues. The ends lost 10 bases at V and 7 bases at J; junction bases unmatched: 11. CDR3 DNA: TGTGCCACCCTGGCGGACAGGGTTAGCGGGGAGCTGTTTTTT. Translated, it gives CATLADRVSGELFF. The full variable domain, with the rest looked up from reference TRBV28 and TRBJ2-2, is DVKVTQSSRYLVKRTGEKVFLECVQDMDHENMFWYRQDPGLGLRLIYFSYDVKMKEKGDIPEGYSVSREKKERFSLILESASTNQTSMYLCATLADRVSGELFFGEGSRLTVL.

In this sample, this clonotype turned up a few times. The gene calls are TRBV20-1 and TRBJ2-1; TRBD2 is a possible D gene (6 bases). CDR1 is DFQATT, CDR2 SNEGSKA, per germline (reference sequence). CDR3 length: 16 amino acids. V shed 5 bases and J shed 0 bases, with 17 bases lying between them. CDR3 in DNA: TGCAGTGCTCCCCCGATGGGGGGAGGCTCCTACAATGAGCAGTTCTTC. The encoded protein is CSAPPMGGGSYNEQFF.

The sample holds a few counts of this clonotype. This chain joins TRBV29-1 and TRBJ1-1; D gene ambiguous. Germline V gene lookup returns CDR1 SQVTM and CDR2 ANQGSEA. The germline V and J ends were trimmed by 7 bases and 0 bases, with 15 bases remaining between them. The CDR3 totals 14 residues. The CDR3: CSGGLAGMNTEAFF. CDR3 nucleotides: TGCAGCGGAGGGTTGGCAGGTATGAACACTGAAGCTTTCTTT.

This clonotype was seen repeatedly, ten times or more. The chain combines TRBV12-3 or TRBV12-4 with TRBJ2-1, with 7 bases identical to TRBD2. Unmatched junction bases numbered 12, after V lost 6 bases and J lost 4 bases. There are 16 residues in the CDR3. CDR3 amino acids: CASSLLLARSYNEQFF. CDR3 DNA sequence: TGTGCCAGCAGCTTACTACTAGCGAGATCGTACAATGAGCAGTTCTTC.

A few counts support this clonotype. This chain uses TRBV20-1 with TRBJ2-2; D remains ambiguous. The ends were cut back, 5 bases at V and 1 base at J, with 5 bases in the middle. This CDR3 has 12 amino acids. Germline loops: CDR1 DFQATT, CDR2 SNEGSKA (reference sequence). CDR3 bases: TGCAGTGCTCATCAGAACACCGGGGAGCTGTTTTTT. It is translated as CSAHQNTGELFF.

This clonotype has ten or more counts. This sequence joins TRBV28 and TRBJ1-1; no clear D gene. Trimming stripped 6 bases from V and 0 bases from J, with 11 bases between. CDR3 size: 14 residues. Germline V gene lookup returns CDR1 MDHEN and CDR2 SYDVKM. CDR3 coding DNA: TGTGCCAGCAGCCAACACGTTATGAACACTGAAGCTTTCTTT. Translation: CASSQHVMNTEAFF.

The chain couples TRBV29-1 to TRBJ2-6; D unresolved. The germline V gene encodes CDR1 SQVTM and CDR2 ANQGSEA. The CDR3 covers 14 residues. V was trimmed by 1 base and J by 0 bases, leaving 4 bases between them. The CDR3 DNA reads as TGCAGCGTTGAAGGAGTCTCTGGGGCCAACGTCCTGACTTTC. It encodes CSVEGVSGANVLTF. The whole variable domain, remainder taken from reference TRBV29-1 and TRBJ2-6, is SAVISQKPSRDICQRGTSLTIQCQVDSQVTMMFWYRQQPGQSLTLIATANQGSEATYESGFVIDKFPISRPNLTFSTLTVSNMSPEDSSIYLCSVEGVSGANVLTFGAGSRLTVL.

The sample holds many counts of this clonotype. The chain recombines TRBV5-8 with TRBJ2-3, with 9 nucleotides matching TRBD1. Germline CDR1 SGHTS, CDR2 YDEGEE. With V trimmed by 6 bases and J by 9 bases, 8 bases remained unmatched. The CDR3 has 13 amino acids. The CDR3 DNA follows: TGTGCCAGCACTCTACAGGGGGCAGGGACGCAGTATTTT. As protein: CASTLQGAGTQYF.

This clonotype was counted between two and nine times. The genes are TRBV24-1 and TRBJ2-5; 9 positions agree with TRBD1. Germline V lookup: CDR1 KGHDR, CDR2 SFDVKD. This CDR3 contains 14 residues. J gave up 4 bases and V 5 bases, and 4 bases lay outside the gene matches. The CDR3 loop is CATSGDRVGETQYF. In DNA form, the CDR3 reads TGTGCCACCAGTGGGGACAGGGTCGGAGAGACCCAGTACTTC.

This clonotype was recorded many times. The J gene is TRBJ1-1, the V gene TRBV30; D might be TRBD1 (6 bases). CDR3 length: 15 amino acids. Germline V CDR1 and CDR2: GTSNPN, SVGIG (reference sequence). The germline V and J ends were trimmed by 3 bases and 4 bases, with 18 bases remaining between them. Here the CDR3 reads CAWSRWGGGSTEAFF. The DNA for the CDR3 is TGTGCCTGGAGCCGGTGGGGGGGCGGATCCACTGAAGCTTTCTTT.

The chain uses TRBV5-1 and TRBJ2-6; D call uncertain. The CDR3 loop spans 14 amino acids. Germline CDR1 SGHRS, CDR2 YFSETQ. Trimming cost V 4 bases and J 0 bases, with 5 bases left between them. CDR3 residues: CASSTASGANVLTF. CDR3 coding DNA: TGCGCCAGCAGCACGGCCTCTGGGGCCAACGTCCTGACTTTC.

A remark on this clonotype: One base away lies a much larger clone, so this may be a sequencing read error. The J gene is TRBJ1-1, the V gene TRBV7-9; possibly TRBD1 for D (5 bases). Germline V CDR1 and CDR2: SEHNR, FQNEAQ (reference sequence). The CDR3 extends over 12 amino acids. The CDR3 bases are TGTGCCAGCAGCTTTCGGGGCACTGAAGCTTCCTTT. It specifies CASSFRGTEASF.

The J gene is TRBJ2-7, the V gene TRBV12-3 or TRBV12-4; a weak D match, TRBD2 (6 bases). The CDR3 sequence is 13 residues long. Trimming removed 3 bases at V and 6 bases at J, with 12 bases between. The CDR3 DNA reads TGTGCCAGCAGTTTCCTGGACTACCTCGAGCAGTACTTC. Translated: CASSFLDYLEQYF.

This clonotype was detected ten times or more. The chain recombines TRBV15 with TRBJ1-1; D might be TRBD1 (5 bases). The CDR3 totals 15 residues. The germline CDR1 and CDR2 sequences are LNHNV and YYDKDF (reference sequence). V lost 0 bases and J lost 0, with 8 bases in between. The CDR3 DNA is TGTGCCACCAGCAGAGATAAGGGGATGAACACTGAAGCTTTCTTT. It translates to CATSRDKGMNTEAFF. The full variable domain, completed using reference TRBV15 and TRBJ1-1, is DAMVIQNPRYQVTQFGKPVTLSCSQTLNHNVMYWYQQKSSQAPKLLFHYYDKDFNNEADTPDNFQSRRPNTSFCFLDIRSPGLGDTAMYLCATSRDKGMNTEAFFGQGTRLTVV.

This clonotype was seen many times. This chain joins TRBV6-2 or TRBV6-3 and TRBJ2-7, with D unclear. Germline assignment: CDR1 MNHEY and CDR2 SVGEGT. The CDR3 is 12 amino acids. Trimming took off 2 bases at V and 2 bases at J, with 4 bases between the two ends. The chain's CDR3 is CASSYLTYEQYF. DNA of the CDR3: TGTGCCAGCAGTTACCTCACCTACGAGCAGTACTTC.

This rearrangement joins TRBV7-9 to TRBJ1-1; D is undetermined. The V and J ends lost 6 bases and 1 base respectively, with 9 bases between them. Germline V lookup: CDR1 SEHNR, CDR2 FQNEAQ (reference sequence). There are 13 residues in the CDR3. The CDR3 DNA reads TGTGCCAGCAGGACCACAAGGAACACTGAAGCTTTCTTT. Amino acid sequence: CASRTTRNTEAFF.

This clonotype was seen at least ten times. The chain couples TRBV12-3 or TRBV12-4 to TRBJ2-3; 9 nucleotides line up with TRBD2. Trimming removed 2 bases from V and 0 bases from J; junction bases left unmatched: 9. The CDR3 is made up of 18 amino acids. The CDR3 coding sequence is TGTGCCAGCAGTTTAATGGCGGGAGGGTCCATAAGCACAGATACGCAGTATTTT. Translation gives CASSLMAGGSISTDTQYF.

As concerns this clonotype: Just one base apart from a much larger clone, this may be a read error. The chain employs TRBV6-5 and TRBJ1-1; D not resolved. This CDR3 spans 10 amino acids. Germline CDR1 and CDR2: MNHEY and SVGAGI. The V and J ends lost 6 bases and 7 bases respectively, with 6 bases between them. The CDR3, as DNA: TGTGCCAGCAGATACAATGAAGCTTTCTTT. This gives the protein CASRYNEAFF.

In its sample, this clonotype was seen many times. The chain carries TRBV12-3 or TRBV12-4 and TRBJ2-5; 11 bases are a match to TRBD2. The CDR3 extends over 14 amino acids. Unmatched junction bases numbered 4, after V lost 5 bases and J lost 5 bases. CDR3 sequence (DNA): TGTGCCAGCAGTACTAGCGGGAGTTGGGAGACCCAGTACTTC. Amino acids: CASSTSGSWETQYF.

This clonotype was observed at least ten times. The chain uses TRBV28 and TRBJ1-1, with D possibly being TRBD1 (6 bases). Per germline, CDR1 MDHEN and CDR2 SYDVKM. This CDR3 is built from 14 residues. Trimming removed 5 bases from V and 1 base from J, with 11 bases in between. The CDR3 reads CASSDFRGNTEAFF. In DNA form, the CDR3 reads TGTGCCAGCAGTGACTTCAGGGGGAACACTGAAGCTTTCTTT.

This clonotype was seen once. Just one base apart from a much larger clone, this may be a read error. The CDR3 ends on some other residue instead of the conserved phenylalanine or tryptophan, so this is likely a read error. This chain joins TRBV3-1 and TRBJ2-7, with 11 bases aligning to TRBD2. The CDR3 runs 16 residues. The V gene end was trimmed by 0 bases and the J gene end by 2 bases; junction bases not matched to a gene: 3. Germline V gene data show CDR1 as LGHDT and CDR2 as YNNKEL (reference sequence). The CDR3 loop reads CASSQETSGDTYEQYS. The CDR3 DNA is TGTGCCAGCAGCCAAGAGACTAGCGGGGACACCTACGAGCAGTACTCC.

This chain links TRBV5-1 with TRBJ1-4; TRBD1 aligns across 7 bases. CDR1 is SGHRS and CDR2 is YFSETQ in the germline V gene. This CDR3 is built from 16 residues. J lost 0 bases, V lost 4 bases, and 6 bases had no gene match. Here the CDR3 reads CASSPTQGSTNEKLFF. CDR3 sequence (DNA): TGCGCCAGCAGCCCAACACAGGGGTCAACTAATGAAAAACTGTTTTTT.

This clonotype was detected a few times. This may come from a read error, since a much larger clone is one base off. This chain links TRBV12-3 or TRBV12-4 with TRBJ1-2, with D possibly being TRBD1 (6 bases). The CDR3 has 14 residues. The V end was cut by 5 bases, the J end by 3 bases, with 13 bases between. The CDR3 DNA follows: TGTGCCAGCAGTGCACAGGGCGGTGACTATGGCTACACCTTC. Protein sequence: CASSAQGGDYGYTF.